This TCR beta chain came from a study of a mutant IDH1 vaccine in newly diagnosed glioma. About the research overall: During weeks 1, 3, 5, 7, 11, 15, 19 and 23, patients received eight vaccinations. Previous treatment comprised radiotherapy, temozolomide, or both, mostly both.

Whole-study results and caveats: Most patients, approximately 92%, showed vaccine-induced immune responses.

Using immunoSEQ multiplex PCR, the repertoire was profiled, and TCRdb retains in-frame clones only, with some absent. Among approximately 82,000 clones listed, about 85% were seen once. Time point meaning: week 23, last vaccination. A single vaccine dose contained 300 ug of mutant IDH1 20-mer peptide, and topical imiquimod was used with it. New WHO grade 3 or 4 astrocytomas that were IDH1-mutant and ATRX-lost occurred in the donors. The length of the CDR3 is 11 residues. Trimming took off 4 bases at V and 3 bases at J, with 4 bases between the two ends. CDR1 is SGHTA, CDR2 FQGNSA, per germline. With regard to this clone: Antigen: not known. This sample includes further DNA sequences coding for the same CDR3.

The V and J genes are TRBV7-2 and TRBJ2-7; D gene unclear. The TCR was taken from a woman aged 50 to 60 with glioma. The sample consisted of PBMCs, taken from a glioma patient whose treatment included an IDH1 peptide vaccine. The chain's CDR3 is CASSSYYEQYF. In DNA form, the CDR3 reads TGTGCCAGCAGCTCCTACTACGAGCAGTACTTC.